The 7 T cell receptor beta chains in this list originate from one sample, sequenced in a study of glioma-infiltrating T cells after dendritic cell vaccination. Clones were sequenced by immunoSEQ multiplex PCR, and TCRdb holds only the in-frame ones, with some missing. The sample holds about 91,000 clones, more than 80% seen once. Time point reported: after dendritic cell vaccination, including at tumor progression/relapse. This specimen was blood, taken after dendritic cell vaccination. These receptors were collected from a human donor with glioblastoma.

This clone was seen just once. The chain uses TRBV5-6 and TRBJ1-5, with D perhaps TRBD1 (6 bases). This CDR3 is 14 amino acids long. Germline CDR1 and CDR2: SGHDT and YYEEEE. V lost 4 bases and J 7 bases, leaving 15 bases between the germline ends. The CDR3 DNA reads TGTGCCAGCAGCGGGAACAGGGTAGGCCAGCCCCAGCATTTT. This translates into CASSGNRVGQPQHF.

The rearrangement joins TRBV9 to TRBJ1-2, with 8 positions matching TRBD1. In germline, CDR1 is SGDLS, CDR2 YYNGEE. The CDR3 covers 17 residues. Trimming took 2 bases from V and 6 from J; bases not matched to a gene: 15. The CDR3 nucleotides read TGTGCCAGCAGCGTCGCGACAGGGGTCACCCTCTTTAATGGCTACACCTTC. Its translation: CASSVATGVTLFNGYTF.

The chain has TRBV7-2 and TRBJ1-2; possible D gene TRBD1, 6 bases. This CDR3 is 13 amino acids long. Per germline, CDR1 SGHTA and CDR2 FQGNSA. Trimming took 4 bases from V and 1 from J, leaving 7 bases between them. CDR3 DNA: TGTGCCAGCAGCTCCAGGGGTAACTATGGCTACACCTTC. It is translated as CASSSRGNYGYTF.

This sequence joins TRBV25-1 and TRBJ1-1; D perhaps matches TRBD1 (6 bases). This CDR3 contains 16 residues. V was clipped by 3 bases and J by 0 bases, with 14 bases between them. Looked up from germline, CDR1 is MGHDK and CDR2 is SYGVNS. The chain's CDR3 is CASSDSDSRVNTEAFF. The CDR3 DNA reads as TGTGCCAGCAGTGACTCGGACAGTCGGGTGAACACTGAAGCTTTCTTT.

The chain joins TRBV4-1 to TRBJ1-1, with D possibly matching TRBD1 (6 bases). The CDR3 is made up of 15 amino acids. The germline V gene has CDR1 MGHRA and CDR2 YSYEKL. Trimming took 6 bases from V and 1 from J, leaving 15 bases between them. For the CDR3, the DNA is TGCGCCAGCAGGCCAGCCGGGGGGCAGAACACTGAAGCTTTCTTT. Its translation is CASRPAGGQNTEAFF.

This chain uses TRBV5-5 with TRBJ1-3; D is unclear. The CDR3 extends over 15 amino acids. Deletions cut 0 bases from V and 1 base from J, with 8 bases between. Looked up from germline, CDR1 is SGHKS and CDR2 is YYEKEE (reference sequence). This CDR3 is CASSLDSGSGNTIYF. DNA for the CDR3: TGTGCCAGCAGCTTGGACAGTGGGTCTGGAAACACCATATATTTT.

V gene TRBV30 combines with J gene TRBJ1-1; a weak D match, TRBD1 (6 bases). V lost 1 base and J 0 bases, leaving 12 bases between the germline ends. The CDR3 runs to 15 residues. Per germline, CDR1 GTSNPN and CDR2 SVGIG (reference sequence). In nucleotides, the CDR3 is TGTGCCTGGAGTGGGACAGACTTTATGAACACTGAAGCTTTCTTT. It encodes CAWSGTDFMNTEAFF.